The 32 T cell receptor beta chains reported below all come from one sample, sequenced in a study of blood T cell repertoires in COVID-19. Here immunoSEQ multiplex PCR was the method, and the copy in TCRdb shows in-frame clones only, minus some. The sample shows approximately 120,000 clones, 65% to 85% of them seen only once. Material: peripheral blood. These receptors all come from an older man with active or convalescent COVID-19.

This chain connects TRBV4-1 to TRBJ2-2, with D perhaps matching TRBD2 (5 bases). The germline V gene encodes CDR1 MGHRA and CDR2 YSYEKL. V gave up 4 bases and J gave up 4 bases, with 22 bases separating them. This CDR3 has 18 amino acids. This CDR3 is CASSPSPLSHLFTGELFF. As DNA, the CDR3 is TGCGCCAGCAGCCCTAGCCCCCTTAGTCACCTCTTCACCGGGGAGCTGTTTTTT.

The J gene is TRBJ2-2, the V gene TRBV29-1; D unresolved. This CDR3 spans 11 amino acids. Trimming shortened V by 2 bases and J by 4 bases, and 2 bases separated the two germline ends. Germline V lookup: CDR1 SQVTM, CDR2 ANQGSEA. CDR3 DNA: TGCAGCGTTGAACTCACCGGGGAGCTGTTTTTT. The encoded protein is CSVELTGELFF.

The chain employs TRBV5-1 and TRBJ2-5; D might be TRBD1 (6 bases). The CDR3 has 13 residues. V was trimmed by 8 bases and J by 2 bases, leaving 13 bases between them. The V gene's germline CDR1 is SGHRS and CDR2 YFSETQ. CDR3 in DNA: TGCGCCAGTAGGACAGAGGGTCAAGAGACCCAGTACTTC. Its translation: CASRTEGQETQYF.

This clone occurred once. The V call is TRBV6-6, the J call TRBJ1-1; D may be TRBD1 (5 bases). This CDR3 comprises 14 residues. Germline V gene sequence: CDR1 MNHNY, CDR2 SVGAGI (reference sequence). With 6 bases removed from V and 0 bases from J, the gap between germline ends came to 11 bases. The CDR3 region is CASSEQVVNTEAFF. CDR3 bases: TGTGCCAGCAGCGAACAGGTCGTGAACACTGAAGCTTTCTTT.

The CDR3 region is CASSYSLTIGYTF. CDR3 in DNA: TGTGCCAGCAGTTACTCCCTGACAATCGGCTACACCTTC. The gene calls are TRBV6-6 and TRBJ1-2; the D is unclear. The CDR3 covers 13 residues. The V end was cut by 0 bases, the J end by 8 bases, with 10 bases between. Germline CDR1 MNHNY, CDR2 SVGAGI (reference sequence).

The chain has TRBV6-5 and TRBJ1-6; the match to TRBD1 covers 7 bases. Germline V gene data show CDR1 as MNHEY and CDR2 as SVGAGI. V dropped 0 bases and J dropped 7; count of bases not matched to a gene: 6. This CDR3 is 16 amino acids long. The chain's CDR3 is CASSYSNTGVNSPLHF. The CDR3 bases are TGTGCCAGCAGTTACTCGAACACAGGGGTGAATTCACCCCTCCACTTT.

This clone came up a few times. V gene TRBV7-6 combines with J gene TRBJ1-4; 11 bases are shared with TRBD1. Germline CDR1 SGHVS, CDR2 FNYEAQ. V trimming: 2 bases; J trimming: 6 bases; junction bases outside the gene matches: 5. The CDR3 has 16 residues. The CDR3 here is CASSLNPGQGDEKLFF. CDR3 bases: TGTGCCAGCAGCTTAAATCCGGGACAGGGGGATGAAAAACTGTTTTTT.

This clone was seen once. The chain is built from TRBV7-3 and TRBJ2-5; D perhaps matches TRBD2 (5 bases). V gave up 5 bases and J gave up 5 bases, with 12 bases separating them. From germline, CDR1 is SGHTA and CDR2 FQGTGA. The CDR3 consists of 13 residues. For the CDR3, the DNA is TGTGCCAGCAGCAAAAAACCGGGGGAGACCCAGTACTTC. It is translated as CASSKKPGETQYF.

The chain carries TRBV6-5 and TRBJ2-1, with TRBD2 as a possible D gene (5 bases). Germline V gene data show CDR1 as MNHEY and CDR2 as SVGAGI. V was shortened by 7 bases and J by 4 bases, with 14 bases between the two germline ends. CDR3 size: 14 residues. The CDR3 region has the DNA TGTGCCAGCACCCCCTGGACTGATTACAATGAGCAGTTCTTC. Translation: CASTPWTDYNEQFF.

This chain links TRBV5-1 with TRBJ1-1, with D possibly matching TRBD1 (5 bases). Germline assignment: CDR1 SGHRS and CDR2 YFSETQ. Trimming removed 5 bases from V and 2 bases from J, with 10 bases in between. CDR3 length: 13 amino acids. CDR3 bases: TGCGCCAGCAGACGGGACTCCAACACTGAAGCTTTCTTT. This encodes CASRRDSNTEAFF.

The chain couples TRBV9 to TRBJ2-1; TRBD1 might be the D (5 bases). V lost 2 bases and J lost 5, with 8 bases in between. The CDR3 covers 13 residues. Germline CDR1 SGDLS, CDR2 YYNGEE. The CDR3 region is CASSVTVNNEQFF. The CDR3 DNA reads TGTGCCAGCAGCGTGACAGTAAACAATGAGCAGTTCTTC.

This chain links TRBV11-2 with TRBJ1-4; TRBD1 aligns across 9 bases. J lost 0 bases, V lost 4 bases, and 3 bases had no gene match. The CDR3 runs to 16 residues. The germline CDR1 and CDR2 sequences are SGHAT and FQNNGV. The CDR3 spells CASSSGQGTTNEKLFF. CDR3 DNA: TGTGCCAGCAGCTCAGGACAGGGGACAACTAATGAAAAACTGTTTTTT.

This clone was counted a single time. V usage is TRBV5-1 and J usage is TRBJ2-3; TRBD1 matches 7 bases. CDR3 length: 13 amino acids. Trimming at V came to 3 bases and at J to 3 bases, leaving 1 base not matched to a gene. The germline V gene encodes CDR1 SGHRS and CDR2 YFSETQ. The CDR3 reads CASSSQGTDTQYF. CDR3 in DNA: TGCGCCAGCAGCTCACAGGGGACAGATACGCAGTATTTT. Full variable domain (missing parts from reference TRBV5-1 and TRBJ2-3): KAGVTQTPRYLIKTRGQQVTLSCSPISGHRSVSWYQQTPGQGLQFLFEYFSETQRNKGNFPGRFSGRQFSNSRSEMNVSTLELGDSALYLCASSSQGTDTQYFGPGTRLTVL.

The chain uses TRBV18 and TRBJ1-2, with TRBD1 matching over 9 bases. The CDR3 is made up of 13 amino acids. Germline V CDR1 and CDR2: KGHSH, LQKENI. V was pared by 0 bases and J by 12 bases, with 5 bases of the junction left unmatched. The CDR3 sequence is CASSPPGGQGDTF. The CDR3 coding sequence is TGTGCCAGCTCACCACCGGGGGGACAGGGAGACACCTTC. The variable domain in full, with the rest retrieved from reference TRBV18 and TRBJ1-2, is NAGVMQNPRHLVRRRGQEARLRCSPMKGHSHVYWYRQLPEEGLKFMVYLQKENIIDESGMPKERFSAEFPKEGPSILRIQQVVRGDSAAYFCASSPPGGQGDTFGSGTRLTVV.

The chain is built from TRBV19 and TRBJ2-7, with D possibly being TRBD1 (6 bases). V lost 1 base, J lost 0 bases, and 16 bases lay in between. Germline CDR1 and CDR2: LNHDA and SQIVND (reference sequence). The CDR3 extends over 17 amino acids. This CDR3 is CASSIGTGMASSYEQYF. Here the CDR3 DNA reads TGTGCCAGTAGTATAGGCACAGGGATGGCGAGCTCCTACGAGCAGTACTTC.

The chain is built from TRBV7-2 and TRBJ2-5, with D uncertain. Trimming took 4 bases from V and 4 from J, leaving 4 bases between them. The CDR3 has 11 residues. Per the germline V gene, CDR1 is SGHTA and CDR2 is FQGNSA. The CDR3 is CASSSRETQYF. The CDR3 DNA reads as TGTGCCAGCAGCTCTCGAGAGACCCAGTACTTC.

This chain joins TRBV2 and TRBJ1-1; a weak D match, TRBD1 (6 bases). This CDR3 is 13 amino acids long. The V and J ends lost 6 bases and 1 base respectively, with 9 bases between them. Germline values: CDR1 SNHLY, CDR2 FYNNEI. The CDR3 bases are TGTGCCAGCAGGAGGGACAAGAACACTGAAGCTTTCTTT. Amino acid sequence: CASRRDKNTEAFF.

The V call is TRBV11-2, the J call TRBJ2-5; 14 nucleotides agree with TRBD2. The junction had 9 bases not matched to a gene; V was cut back by 5 bases and J by 4 bases. The CDR3 loop spans 17 amino acids. Per germline, CDR1 SGHAT and CDR2 FQNNGV. In DNA, the CDR3 is TGTGCCAGCAGCCCGACTAGCGGGGGGGCCGGGTCAGAGACCCAGTACTTC. Translation: CASSPTSGGAGSETQYF.

The V gene is TRBV28, the J gene TRBJ1-1; no definite D call. Per the germline V gene, CDR1 is MDHEN and CDR2 is SYDVKM. The CDR3 is made up of 15 amino acids. V was shortened by 6 bases and J by 0 bases, with 14 bases between the two germline ends. CDR3 coding DNA: TGTGCCAGCAGCACCTCGGGAGGGATGAACACTGAAGCTTTCTTT. This codes for CASSTSGGMNTEAFF.

The V gene is TRBV19, the J gene TRBJ2-7, with TRBD1 matching 10 bases. V shed 5 bases and J 3 bases; nucleotides not matched to a gene: 10. There are 16 residues in the CDR3. Germline CDR1 reads LNHDA; CDR2 reads SQIVND (reference sequence). The CDR3 protein is CASSPMPGTGVYEQYF. The CDR3 DNA reads TGTGCCAGTAGTCCAATGCCCGGGACAGGGGTCTACGAGCAGTACTTC.

The V and J genes are TRBV6-5 and TRBJ1-5, with D tentatively TRBD1 (6 bases). V gave up 7 bases and J gave up 7 bases, with 11 bases separating them. This CDR3 is 12 amino acids long. Germline V CDR1 and CDR2: MNHEY, SVGAGI. The CDR3 reads CASKDRFQPQHF. The DNA of the CDR3 is TGTGCCAGCAAAGACAGGTTCCAGCCCCAGCATTTT.

This rearrangement joins TRBV4-3 to TRBJ2-3; TRBD2 aligns across 8 bases. There are 17 residues in the CDR3. CDR1 is LGHNA, CDR2 YSLEER, per germline. The ends lost 3 bases at V and 5 bases at J; junction bases unmatched: 13. The chain's CDR3 is CASSQASGGPWGDTQYF. CDR3 coding DNA: TGCGCCAGCAGCCAGGCTTCGGGGGGGCCTTGGGGAGATACGCAGTATTTT.

Comments on this clone: One end of the junction does not line up with germline, which may come from a read error. CDR3: CASSDSDTWWEQYF. In nucleotides, the CDR3 is TGTGCCAGCAGTGACTCGGACACTTGGTGGGAGCAGTACTTC. This chain links TRBV6-5 with TRBJ2-7, with TRBD1 as a possible D gene (5 bases). The CDR3 has 14 residues. Per the germline V gene, CDR1 is MNHEY and CDR2 is SVGAGI.

The chain links TRBV4-1 to TRBJ2-1; tentatively, D is TRBD2 (5 bases). CDR3 size: 16 residues. CDR1 is MGHRA and CDR2 is YSYEKL in the germline V gene. Deletions cut 5 bases from V and 2 bases from J, with 16 bases between. The CDR3 DNA reads TGCGCCAGCAGCGAAACTAGGACCGTAACCTACAATGAGCAGTTCTTC. It is translated as CASSETRTVTYNEQFF.

The V and J genes are TRBV19 and TRBJ1-1, with D unresolved. Germline-derived CDR1 and CDR2 are LNHDA and SQIVND (reference sequence). This CDR3 contains 13 residues. Trimming removed 2 bases at V and 1 base at J, with 5 bases between. The CDR3, as DNA: TGTGCCAGTAGTATAAACAGGAACACTGAAGCTTTCTTT. Amino acid sequence: CASSINRNTEAFF.

The chain combines TRBV19 with TRBJ1-2, with D possibly matching TRBD1 (5 bases). The germline V and J ends were trimmed by 7 bases and 6 bases, with 18 bases remaining between them. This CDR3 region has 14 residues. From germline, CDR1 is LNHDA and CDR2 SQIVND (reference sequence). The CDR3 is CASTSQDRMNGYTF. CDR3 nucleotides: TGTGCCAGTACTTCACAGGACCGTATGAATGGCTACACCTTC.

The chain carries TRBV5-1 and TRBJ2-1; the match to TRBD2 covers 11 bases. Germline assignment: CDR1 SGHRS and CDR2 YFSETQ. The CDR3 is 14 amino acids. Trimming at V came to 7 bases and at J to 5 bases, leaving 5 bases not matched to a gene. CDR3 residues: CASFSGGADNEQFF. CDR3 nucleotides: TGCGCCAGCTTTAGCGGGGGGGCCGACAATGAGCAGTTCTTC.

This chain uses TRBV6-5 with TRBJ2-1; tentative D call: TRBD2 (5 bases). With 6 bases removed from V and 10 bases from J, the gap between germline ends came to 22 bases. Germline CDR1 and CDR2: MNHEY and SVGAGI. This CDR3 spans 15 amino acids. The CDR3 sequence: CASSGFETTRREQFF. The CDR3 nucleotides are TGTGCCAGCAGCGGGTTCGAGACTACTAGGAGGGAGCAGTTCTTC.

The rearrangement joins TRBV27 to TRBJ1-1; the match to TRBD1 covers 7 bases. CDR3 size: 14 residues. The V gene's germline CDR1 is MNHEY and CDR2 SMNVEV (reference sequence). Germline trimming cut 8 bases from V and 4 bases from J; bases unmatched to any gene: 10. The CDR3 here is CASGLTGKGTEAFF. As DNA, the CDR3 is TGTGCCAGCGGGCTGACAGGGAAGGGCACTGAAGCTTTCTTT.

The V call is TRBV28, the J call TRBJ2-7, with TRBD2 identical over 9 bases. Germline CDR1 is MDHEN and CDR2 is SYDVKM. There are 14 residues in the CDR3. V lost 7 bases to trimming and J lost 3 bases; unmatched junction nucleotides: 7. The CDR3 DNA reads TGTGCCAGCACCCCCGGGACTAGCATCTACGAGCAGTACTTC. It is translated as CASTPGTSIYEQYF.

The chain combines TRBV7-8 with TRBJ1-3; D gene unclear. The CDR3 spans 15 residues. Trimming removed 2 bases at V and 0 bases at J, with 8 bases between. Germline CDR1 reads SGHVS; CDR2 reads FQNEAQ. The CDR3: CASSLRGGSGNTIYF. CDR3 DNA: TGTGCCAGCAGCTTACGGGGAGGCTCTGGAAACACCATATATTTT. The full variable domain, rest sourced from reference TRBV7-8 and TRBJ1-3, is GAGVSQSPRYKVAKRGQDVALRCDPISGHVSLFWYQQALGQGPEFLTYFQNEAQLDKSGLPSDRFFAERPEGSVSTLKIQRTQQEDSAVYLCASSLRGGSGNTIYFGEGSWLTVV.

The chain has TRBV11-2 and TRBJ2-7; D gene uncertain. The CDR3 is 12 residues long. Per the germline V gene, CDR1 is SGHAT and CDR2 is FQNNGV. V lost 6 bases, J lost 6 bases, and 12 bases lay in between. The CDR3 bases are TGTGCCAGCAGACTGGTAAATGGCGAGCAGTACTTC. It yields the protein CASRLVNGEQYF.